Listed below are T cell receptor beta chains from one sample, sequenced in a study of T cell responses to AZD1222 COVID-19 vaccine. Produced via immunoSEQ multiplex PCR; TCRdb's table is partial and in-frame only. The table shows fewer than 200,000 clones, with 70% to 90% occurring only once. Source: peripheral blood, taken 28 days after the second AZD1222 dose. These receptors were taken from an adult who received the AZD1222 COVID-19 vaccine. The CDR3 runs from the conserved cysteine through the conserved F or W. The D gene is left open where the match is weak. Some rows mark clone size as missing; the rest say once, few, many or name a class of expanded clone.

NA | NA | TRBJ2-2 | TRBV10-2 | TGCGCCAGCAGTGTGACGGAAGCTAACACCGGGGAGCTGTTTTTT | CASSVTEANTGELFF
NA | NA | TRBJ1-1 | TRBV5-8 | TGTGCCAGCATCAGACGGATTATGAACACTGAAGCTTTCTTT | CASIRRIMNTEAFF
TRBD1 | NA | TRBJ2-5 | TRBV27 | TGTGCCAGCAGTTTCAGGCCGACAGGGGGAAGAGAGACCCAGTACTTC | CASSFRPTGGRETQYF
NA | NA | TRBJ2-2 | TRBV11-3 | TGTGCCAGCAGCTTAGCCACTCATTTCACCGGGGAGCTGTTTTTT | CASSLATHFTGELFF
NA | NA | TRBJ2-2 | TRBV9 | TGTGCCAGCAGCGTAGGCGTTAGCACCGGGGAGCTGTTTTTT | CASSVGVSTGELFF
TRBD1 | NA | TRBJ1-2 | TRBV7-3 | TGTGCCAGCAGCCTCCGACAGGGTAGGTCTAACTATGGCTACACCTTC | CASSLRQGRSNYGYTF
NA | NA | TRBJ2-1 | TRBV3-1/TRBV3-2 | TGTGCCAGCAGCCAAGGACAGGGACTCCCAAGGGAGCAGTTCTTC | CASSQGQGLPREQFF
TRBD1 | NA | TRBJ2-2 | TRBV6-5 | TGTGCCAGCAGGGGGACAGGGACCACCGGGGAGCTGTTTTTT | CASRGTGTTGELFF
NA | NA | TRBJ2-7 | TRBV4-1 | TGCGCCAGCAGCCAAGATCGCGGGGCCCACTACGAGCAGTACTTC | CASSQDRGAHYEQYF
NA | NA | TRBJ2-6 | TRBV7-7 | TGTGCCAGCAGCTTAGGACGGAGCTCTGGGGCCAACGTCCTGACTTTC | CASSLGRSSGANVLTF
NA | few | TRBJ2-3 | TRBV29-1 | TGCAGCGTTTGGGCTATGTTCCCTTTGGATACGCAGTATTTT | CSVWAMFPLDTQYF
NA | NA | TRBJ2-6 | TRBV6-5 | TGTGCCAGCAGAACCTGGAGGTCTGGGGCCAACGTCCTGACTTTC | CASRTWRSGANVLTF
TRBD2 | NA | TRBJ2-1 | TRBV15 | TGTGCCACCAGCAGAGATCAAGCGGGGGGGCAAGATGAGCAGTTCTTC | CATSRDQAGGQDEQFF
NA | NA | TRBJ1-2 | TRBV9 | TGTGCCAGCAGCGCCCCCGTGGGCTACACCTTC | CASSAPVGYTF
TRBD1 | NA | TRBJ1-1 | TRBV5-1 | TGCGCCAGCCGTGGACAGGGCGAAGCTTTCTTT | CASRGQGEAFF
NA | NA | TRBJ1-5 | TRBV30 | TGTGCCTGGAGTGTCCAGGCCAATCAGCCCCAGCATTTT | CAWSVQANQPQHF
NA | NA | TRBJ1-5 | TRBV19 | TGTGCCAGTACCGATCCGGGACCTAATCAGCCCCAGCATTTT | CASTDPGPNQPQHF
NA | NA | TRBJ1-2 | TRBV5-4 | TGTGCCAGCACCAAACCGAACATGGAGGGCTACACCTTC | CASTKPNMEGYTF
TRBD1 | NA | TRBJ2-5 | TRBV15 | TGTGCCACCAGCAGACGAGGACAGGCCTTTCAAGAGACCCAGTACTTC | CATSRRGQAFQETQYF
TRBD2 | NA | TRBJ2-1 | TRBV7-6 | TGTGCCAGCAGCTTACCGCAAGATCCGGGACTAGGGTCCTACAATGAGCAGTTCTTC | CASSLPQDPGLGSYNEQFF
TRBD2 | NA | TRBJ2-2 | TRBV24-1 | TGTGCCACCAGTGCAAATAGCGGGACCGGGGAGCTGTTTTTT | CATSANSGTGELFF
TRBD2 | NA | TRBJ2-2 | TRBV6-6 | TGTGCCAGCAGTCTAAGACTAGCGGGGGGTTTGAACACCGGGGAGCTGTTTTTT | CASSLRLAGGLNTGELFF
NA | NA | TRBJ2-7 | TRBV7-6 | TGTGCCAGCAGCTTAGCCGGGACACACTCCTACGAGCAGTACTTC | CASSLAGTHSYEQYF
TRBD1 | NA | TRBJ2-7 | TRBV4-1 | TGCGCCAGCAGCCAGCAATTGGGGGCAGGGGGCTCCTACGAGCAGTACTTC | CASSQQLGAGGSYEQYF
TRBD1 | few | TRBJ2-7 | TRBV5-4 | TGTGCCAGCAGCGCCAAGACAGGGGAAGGGAGCGAGCAGTACTTC | CASSAKTGEGSEQYF
NA | NA | TRBJ1-4 | TRBV19 | TGTGCCAGTAGTATGGGGTCAGCAGACGATGAAAAACTGTTTTTT | CASSMGSADDEKLFF
NA | NA | TRBJ1-2 | TRBV2 | TGTGCCAGCAGTGGGGGAACCGGACAATATGGCTACACCTTC | CASSGGTGQYGYTF
TRBD2 | NA | TRBJ2-3 | TRBV14 | TGTGCCAGCAGCCGACTAGCGGGGCAACGCACAGATACGCAGTATTTT | CASSRLAGQRTDTQYF
NA | NA | TRBJ1-2 | TRBV29-1 | TGCAGCGCTGCACAACTAGATAGCTATGGCTACACCTTC | CSAAQLDSYGYTF
NA | NA | TRBJ2-5 | TRBV5-4 | TGTGCCAGCAGCCGGGGGGCTCGCCCGGAAGAGACCCAGTACTTC | CASSRGARPEETQYF
TRBD2 | NA | TRBJ2-7 | TRBV5-8 | TGTGCCAGCAGCTTGGCCTCTGGGACTAGCTCCGAGCAGTACTTC | CASSLASGTSSEQYF
TRBD2 | NA | TRBJ2-7 | TRBV9 | TGTGCCAGCAGCCCCAGGACTAGCGGGGGGATCTACGAGCAGTACTTC | CASSPRTSGGIYEQYF
TRBD1 | NA | TRBJ1-6 | TRBV7-8 | TGTGCCAGCAGCCAGGGGACAGGGGGTGATTCACCCCTCCACTTT | CASSQGTGGDSPLHF
NA | NA | TRBJ2-7 | TRBV27 | TGTGCCAGCAGTTTAAGGGGGGGTAGGACAGGGCCCTACGAGCAGTACTTC | CASSLRGGRTGPYEQYF
TRBD1 | few | TRBJ1-3 | TRBV3-1/TRBV3-2 | TGTGCCAGCAGCCCGGACAGGCCGATCTCTGGAAACACCATATATTTT | CASSPDRPISGNTIYF
NA | once | TRBJ1-2 | TRBV6-5 | TGTGCCAGCATTCCGGGTGGGGGTGGCTATGGCTACACCTTC | CASIPGGGGYGYTF
NA | NA | TRBJ2-1 | TRBV5-4 | TGTGCCAGCAGCCCAGGAGGGGGCGCGGTTAATGAGCAGTTCTTC | CASSPGGGAVNEQFF
NA | NA | TRBJ2-3 | TRBV6-5 | TGTGCCAGCAGTTACAGGGACCCGAACACAGATACGCAGTATTTT | CASSYRDPNTDTQYF
TRBD1 | NA | TRBJ1-5 | TRBV6-5 | TGTGCCAGCCTCGGGACAGGGGATCAGCCCCAGCATTTT | CASLGTGDQPQHF
NA | NA | TRBJ1-2 | TRBV30 | TGTGCCTCCTCTCCACAGGACCCCTATGGCTACACCTTC | CASSPQDPYGYTF
NA | few | TRBJ1-1 | TRBV3-1/TRBV3-2 | TGTGCCAGCAGCCCAGGACTGGGAAACACTGAAGCTTTCTTT | CASSPGLGNTEAFF
TRBD2 | NA | TRBJ2-1 | TRBV18 | TGTGCCAGCTCACTCCTGGGACTAGCGGGGGGGAATGAGCAGTTCTTC | CASSLLGLAGGNEQFF
NA | NA | TRBJ1-2 | TRBV3-1/TRBV3-2 | TGTGCCAGCAGCCAAGATCCCCGGAAACATGGCTACACCTTC | CASSQDPRKHGYTF
TRBD1 | NA | TRBJ1-5 | TRBV30 | TGTGCCTGGAGTGGTGGGACAGGGTCTCAGCCCCAGCATTTT | CAWSGGTGSQPQHF
NA | NA | TRBJ1-4 | TRBV10-1 | TGCGCCAGCAGTGATGGCGAAAAACTGTTTTTT | CASSDGEKLFF
NA | NA | TRBJ1-2 | TRBV28 | TGTGCCAGCAGTGAGACAGGACCTAACTATGGCTACACCTTC | CASSETGPNYGYTF